This TCR beta chain was sequenced in a study of T cell changes during pregnancy in multiple sclerosis (dated by TCRdb to about 2019). Regarding the complete study: Changes in the T cell repertoire over the course of pregnancy were examined in this study in women with multiple sclerosis.

Worth noting for this clone: This receptor's antigen is unknown. The record has no base qualities; no much larger clone is one base away.

The CDR3 numbers 15 residues from cysteine through phenylalanine. The retained sequence is limited to the CDR3, 45 bases, with the frame set at the first base. V is trimmed back by 3 bases and J by 3 bases, and the junction contains 3 bases that no gene match accounts for. The germline V gene yields SNHLY for CDR1 and FYNNEI for CDR2. The method behind the library was the immunoSEQ multiplex PCR assay. Here the immuneACCESS table is served through TCRdb, limited to in-frame sequences with V and J called. Missing clones are a known gap in these copies; in checked studies unresolved V genes cover under half, and the rest lacks a known reason. For this sample the table gives approximately 9,000 clones, of which over 80% were detected only once. Of the sample, around a sixth falls within the top ten clones.

The input for sequencing was CD8+ T cells from peripheral blood mononuclear cells, taken in the third trimester of pregnancy. The TCR comes from a female donor in good health, enrolled as a control in a pregnancy study. In this chain, TRBV2 is recombined with TRBJ1-3; TRBD1 agrees with 9 junctional bases. The CDR3 has the sequence CASSEDRGLGNTIYF. The nucleotide sequence is TGTGCCAGCAGTGAGGACAGGGGACTTGGAAACACCATATATTTT.